Listed here are 5 T cell receptor beta chains from one sample, sequenced in a study of blood T cells in healthy people across ages. A J-beta primer mix and a sample-barcoded 5' primer were used in a second PCR of roughly 6 to 11 cycles. TCRdb fed the 5' RACE reads into MiXCR, producing one record per CDR3 protein. This repertoire shows approximately 800,000 distinct CDR3 sequences, more than 55% found once; its top ten account for 20% to 30%. Material for sequencing was blood. The receptors derive from a man aged 35 to 55 in good health.

Points on this clonotype: One end of the junction does not line up with germline, which may come from a read error. This sequence joins TRBV27 and TRBJ2-1, with D perhaps TRBD1 or TRBD2 (6 bases each). The CDR3 contains 15 residues. CDR1 and CDR2 (germline): MNHEY, SMNVEV (reference sequence). CDR3 amino acids: CASSFRGPNYNERFF. As DNA, the CDR3 is TGTGCCAGCAGTTTCCGGGGGCCCAACTACAATGAGCGGTTCTTC.

This chain links TRBV6-2 or TRBV6-3 with TRBJ2-7; D is uncertain. V lost 3 bases to trimming and J lost 3 bases, with 9 bases between them. This CDR3 comprises 13 residues. The V gene's germline CDR1 is MNHEY and CDR2 SVGEGT. CDR3: CASSYMTSYEQYF. DNA of the CDR3: TGTGCCAGCAGTTATATGACCAGCTACGAGCAGTACTTC.

The J gene is TRBJ2-5, the V gene TRBV5-1; D not resolved. Trimming removed 1 base from V and 5 bases from J, with 12 bases in between. Per germline, CDR1 SGHRS and CDR2 YFSETQ. The CDR3 has 14 residues. Here the CDR3 reads CASSLIIGRETQYF. The CDR3 DNA follows: TGCGCCAGCAGCTTGATTATAGGAAGGGAGACCCAGTACTTC.

The chain links TRBV12-3 or TRBV12-4 to TRBJ1-5, with a tentative D call TRBD1 (6 bases). The V end lost 2 bases, the J end lost 7 bases, and 18 bases lay between the germline ends. The CDR3 is 16 residues long. The CDR3 nucleotides are TGTGCCAGCAGTTTAACAACAGGGCTATGGGGGCAGCCCCAGCATTTT. It translates to CASSLTTGLWGQPQHF.

V is TRBV29-1 and J is TRBJ2-7; D might be TRBD1 (5 bases). The CDR3 has 13 residues. The ends were cut back, 6 bases at V and 2 bases at J, with 14 bases in the middle. Germline loops: CDR1 SQVTM, CDR2 ANQGSEA. CDR3 DNA sequence: TGCAGCGTCCGCAGGGCACGACCCTACGAGCAGTACTTC. It encodes CSVRRARPYEQYF.